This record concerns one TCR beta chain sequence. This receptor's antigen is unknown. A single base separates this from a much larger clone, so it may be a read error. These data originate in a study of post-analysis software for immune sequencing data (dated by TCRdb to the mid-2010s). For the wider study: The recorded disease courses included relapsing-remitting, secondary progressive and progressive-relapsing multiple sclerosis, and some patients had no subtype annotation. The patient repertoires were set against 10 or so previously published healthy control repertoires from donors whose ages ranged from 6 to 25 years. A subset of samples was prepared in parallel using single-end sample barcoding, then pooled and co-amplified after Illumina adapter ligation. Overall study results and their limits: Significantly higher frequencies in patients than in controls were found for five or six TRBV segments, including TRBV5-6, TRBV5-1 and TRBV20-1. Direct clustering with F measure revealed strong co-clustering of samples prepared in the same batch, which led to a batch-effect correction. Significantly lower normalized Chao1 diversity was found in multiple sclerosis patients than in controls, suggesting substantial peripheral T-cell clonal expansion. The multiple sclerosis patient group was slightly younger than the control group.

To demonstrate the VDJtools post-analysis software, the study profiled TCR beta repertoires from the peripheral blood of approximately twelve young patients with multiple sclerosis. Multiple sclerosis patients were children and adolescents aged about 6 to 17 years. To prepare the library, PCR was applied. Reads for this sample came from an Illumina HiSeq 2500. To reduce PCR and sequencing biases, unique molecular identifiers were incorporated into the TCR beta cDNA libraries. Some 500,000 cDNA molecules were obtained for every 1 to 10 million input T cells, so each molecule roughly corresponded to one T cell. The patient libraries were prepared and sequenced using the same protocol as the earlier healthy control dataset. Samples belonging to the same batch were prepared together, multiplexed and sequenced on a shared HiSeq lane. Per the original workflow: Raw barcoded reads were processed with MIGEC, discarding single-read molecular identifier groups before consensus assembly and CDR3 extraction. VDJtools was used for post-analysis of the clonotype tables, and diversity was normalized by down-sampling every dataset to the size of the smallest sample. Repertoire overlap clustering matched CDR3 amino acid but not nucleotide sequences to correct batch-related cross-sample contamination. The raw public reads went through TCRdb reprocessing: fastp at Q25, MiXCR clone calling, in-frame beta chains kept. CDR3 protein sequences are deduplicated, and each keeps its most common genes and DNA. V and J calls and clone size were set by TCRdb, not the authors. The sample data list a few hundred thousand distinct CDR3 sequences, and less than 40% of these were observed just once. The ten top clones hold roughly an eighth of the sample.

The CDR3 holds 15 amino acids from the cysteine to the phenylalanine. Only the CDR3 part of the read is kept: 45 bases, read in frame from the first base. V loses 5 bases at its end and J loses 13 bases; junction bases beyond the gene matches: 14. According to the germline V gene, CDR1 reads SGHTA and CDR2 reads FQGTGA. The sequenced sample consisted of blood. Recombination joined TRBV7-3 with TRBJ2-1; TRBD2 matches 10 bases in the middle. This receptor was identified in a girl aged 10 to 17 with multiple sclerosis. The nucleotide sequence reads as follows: TGTGCCAGCAGCCCCCGAGCTAGCGGGGGAGAGACCCAGTTCTTC. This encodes CASSPRASGGETQFF.